The 2 T cell receptor beta chains listed next were all sequenced from one sample in a study of metastatic and nonmetastatic thyroid tumors. With MiXCR, TCRdb called clones anew from the PCR reads. The sample consists of 20,000 to 25,000 clones, under 35% of them appearing once. The entire patient cohort was treatment-naive prior to thyroid surgery. What was sequenced was blood. The receptors come from a female donor with papillary thyroid cancer or a benign thyroid nodule (not recorded which). Some clones in this sample may be carry-over from other donors' samples.

Many counts were recorded for this clone. The chain combines TRBV5-6 with TRBJ2-6; tentative D call: TRBD1 (5 bases). The CDR3 length is 16 residues. Germline V lookup: CDR1 SGHDT, CDR2 YYEEEE. V dropped 2 bases and J dropped 2 bases, with 11 bases sitting between them. The CDR3 sequence: CASSFLTATGANVLTF. In DNA form, the CDR3 reads TGTGCCAGCAGCTTTCTGACAGCCACTGGGGCCAACGTCCTGACTTTC.

This chain joins TRBV5-6 and TRBJ1-2; maybe TRBD1 (5 bases). The CDR3 is 14 residues long. The germline V gene encodes CDR1 SGHDT and CDR2 YYEEEE. Trimming removed 0 bases from V and 5 bases from J, with 11 bases in between. CDR3 nucleotide sequence: TGTGCCAGCAGCTTGGCGGCCAGGGAGTATGGCTACACCTTC. Translating it yields CASSLAAREYGYTF.